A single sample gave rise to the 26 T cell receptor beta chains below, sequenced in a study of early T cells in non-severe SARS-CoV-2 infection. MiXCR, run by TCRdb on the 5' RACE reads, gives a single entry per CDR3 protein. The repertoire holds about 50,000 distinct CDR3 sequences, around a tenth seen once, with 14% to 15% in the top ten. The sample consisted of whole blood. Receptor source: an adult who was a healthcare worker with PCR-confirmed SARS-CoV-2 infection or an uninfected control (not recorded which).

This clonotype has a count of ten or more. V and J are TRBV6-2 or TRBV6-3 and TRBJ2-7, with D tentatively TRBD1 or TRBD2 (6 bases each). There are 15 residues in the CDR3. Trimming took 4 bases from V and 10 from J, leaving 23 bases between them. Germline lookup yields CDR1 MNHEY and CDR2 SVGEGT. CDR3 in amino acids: CASSSPLTGGGFQYF. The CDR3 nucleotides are TGTGCCAGCAGTTCCCCTTTGACAGGCGGAGGGTTCCAGTACTTC.

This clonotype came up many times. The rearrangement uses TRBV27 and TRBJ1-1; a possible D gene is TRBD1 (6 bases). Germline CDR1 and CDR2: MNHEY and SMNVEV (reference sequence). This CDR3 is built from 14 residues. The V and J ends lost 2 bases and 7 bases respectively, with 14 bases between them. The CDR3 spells CASSLATGAYEAFF. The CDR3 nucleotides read TGTGCCAGCAGTTTAGCGACAGGAGCTTATGAAGCTTTCTTT.

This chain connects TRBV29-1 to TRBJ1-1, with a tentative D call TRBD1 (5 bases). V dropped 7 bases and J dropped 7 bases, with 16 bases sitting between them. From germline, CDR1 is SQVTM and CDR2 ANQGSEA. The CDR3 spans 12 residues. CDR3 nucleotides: TGCAGCGCCCCATCGGACACACTTGAAGCTTTCTTT. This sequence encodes CSAPSDTLEAFF.

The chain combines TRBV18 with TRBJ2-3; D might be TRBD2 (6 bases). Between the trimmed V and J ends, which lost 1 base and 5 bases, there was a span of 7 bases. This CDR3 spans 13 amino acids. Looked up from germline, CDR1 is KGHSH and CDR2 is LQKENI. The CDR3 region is CASSPLRGDTQYF. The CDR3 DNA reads TGTGCCAGCTCACCACTGCGGGGAGATACGCAGTATTTT.

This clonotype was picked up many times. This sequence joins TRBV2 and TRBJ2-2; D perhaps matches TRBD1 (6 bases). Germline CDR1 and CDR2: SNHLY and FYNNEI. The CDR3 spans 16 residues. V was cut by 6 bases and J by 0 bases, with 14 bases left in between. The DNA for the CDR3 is TGTGCCAGCAGGAAAGACAGGTCCGCGAACACCGGGGAGCTGTTTTTT. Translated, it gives CASRKDRSANTGELFF.

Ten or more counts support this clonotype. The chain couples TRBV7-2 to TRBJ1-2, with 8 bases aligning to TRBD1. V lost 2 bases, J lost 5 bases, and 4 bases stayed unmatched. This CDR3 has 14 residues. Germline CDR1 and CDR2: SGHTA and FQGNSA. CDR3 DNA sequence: TGTGCCAGCAGCTTATTAAGACAGGGGTATGGCTACACCTTC. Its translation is CASSLLRQGYGYTF.

The CDR3: CASSSRTETQYF. In DNA, the CDR3 is TGTGCCAGCAGCTCCCGGACGGAGACCCAGTACTTC. This chain links TRBV5-4 with TRBJ2-5; no clear D. This CDR3 comprises 12 residues. Germline CDR1 SGHNT, CDR2 YYREEE (reference sequence). V was cut by 3 bases and J by 5 bases, with 8 bases left in between.

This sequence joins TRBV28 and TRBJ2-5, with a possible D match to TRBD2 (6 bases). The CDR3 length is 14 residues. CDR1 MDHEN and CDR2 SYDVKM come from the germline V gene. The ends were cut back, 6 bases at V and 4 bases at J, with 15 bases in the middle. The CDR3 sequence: CASRTPGLTETQYF. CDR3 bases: TGTGCCAGCAGGACTCCGGGACTCACAGAGACCCAGTACTTC.

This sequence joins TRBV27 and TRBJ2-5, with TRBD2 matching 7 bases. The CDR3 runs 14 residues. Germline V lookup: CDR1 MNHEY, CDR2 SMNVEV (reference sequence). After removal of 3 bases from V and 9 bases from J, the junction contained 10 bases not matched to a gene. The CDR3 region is CASSFGQGLAAQYF. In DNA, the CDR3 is TGTGCCAGCAGTTTCGGGCAGGGCCTAGCGGCCCAGTACTTC.

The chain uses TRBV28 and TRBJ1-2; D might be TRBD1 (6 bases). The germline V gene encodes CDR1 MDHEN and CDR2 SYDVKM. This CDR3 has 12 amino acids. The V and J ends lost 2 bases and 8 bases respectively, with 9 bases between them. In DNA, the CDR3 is TGTGCCAGCAGTTTAAGCCAGGGGGGCTACACCTTC. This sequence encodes CASSLSQGGYTF.

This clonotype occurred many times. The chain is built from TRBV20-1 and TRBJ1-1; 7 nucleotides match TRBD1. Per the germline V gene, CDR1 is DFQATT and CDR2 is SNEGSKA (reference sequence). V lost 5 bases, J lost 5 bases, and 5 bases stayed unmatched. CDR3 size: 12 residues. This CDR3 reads CSAPAGGTEAFF. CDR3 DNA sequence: TGCAGTGCTCCGGCAGGGGGGACTGAAGCTTTCTTT.

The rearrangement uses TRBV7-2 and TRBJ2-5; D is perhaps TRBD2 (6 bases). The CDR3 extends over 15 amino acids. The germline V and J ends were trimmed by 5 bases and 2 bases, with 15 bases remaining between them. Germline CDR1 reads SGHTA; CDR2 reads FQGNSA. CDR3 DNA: TGTGCCAGCAGCCCCAGACTAGGGATACAAGAGACCCAGTACTTC. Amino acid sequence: CASSPRLGIQETQYF.

The CDR3, as DNA: TGTGCCAGCAGCTCAACGGACAGGGCGTATGGCTACACCTTC. Translation: CASSSTDRAYGYTF. The rearrangement joins TRBV11-2 to TRBJ1-2, with 8 bases identical to TRBD1. Germline trimming cut 4 bases from V and 5 bases from J; bases unmatched to any gene: 6. The CDR3 extends over 14 amino acids. From germline, CDR1 is SGHAT and CDR2 FQNNGV.

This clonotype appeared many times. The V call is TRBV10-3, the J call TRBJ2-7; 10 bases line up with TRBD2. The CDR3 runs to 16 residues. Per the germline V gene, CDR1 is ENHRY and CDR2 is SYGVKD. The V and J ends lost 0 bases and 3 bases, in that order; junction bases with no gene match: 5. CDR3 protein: CAISESLAGAFYEQYF. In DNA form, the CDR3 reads TGTGCCATCAGTGAGTCGCTAGCGGGAGCTTTCTACGAGCAGTACTTC.

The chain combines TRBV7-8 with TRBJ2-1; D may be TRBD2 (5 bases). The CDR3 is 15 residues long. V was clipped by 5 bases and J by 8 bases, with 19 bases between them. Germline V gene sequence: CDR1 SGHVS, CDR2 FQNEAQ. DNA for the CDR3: TGTGCCAGCAGCCCCACCCTGCAGAGGGCCCATGAGCAGTTCTTC. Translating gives CASSPTLQRAHEQFF.

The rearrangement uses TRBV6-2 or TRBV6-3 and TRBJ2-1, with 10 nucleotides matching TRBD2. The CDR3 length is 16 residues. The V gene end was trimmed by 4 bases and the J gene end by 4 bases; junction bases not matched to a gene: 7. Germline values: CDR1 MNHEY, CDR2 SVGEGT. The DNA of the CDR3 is TGTGCCAGCAGTTTAAAACTAGCGGGACTATACAATGAGCAGTTCTTC. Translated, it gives CASSLKLAGLYNEQFF.

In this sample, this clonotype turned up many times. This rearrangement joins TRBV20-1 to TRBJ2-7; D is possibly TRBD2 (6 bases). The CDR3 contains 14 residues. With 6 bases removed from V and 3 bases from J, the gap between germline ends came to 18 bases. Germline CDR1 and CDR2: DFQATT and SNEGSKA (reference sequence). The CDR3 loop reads CSASGRRASYEQYF. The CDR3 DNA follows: TGCAGTGCGAGTGGGCGGAGGGCGAGCTACGAGCAGTACTTC.

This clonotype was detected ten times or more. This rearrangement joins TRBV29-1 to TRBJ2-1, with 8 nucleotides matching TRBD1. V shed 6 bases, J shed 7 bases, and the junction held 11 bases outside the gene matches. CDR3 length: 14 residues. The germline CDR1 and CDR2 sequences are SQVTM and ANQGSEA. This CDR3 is CSVWTGRMRNEQFF. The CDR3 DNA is TGCAGCGTGTGGACAGGGAGAATGAGGAATGAGCAGTTCTTC.

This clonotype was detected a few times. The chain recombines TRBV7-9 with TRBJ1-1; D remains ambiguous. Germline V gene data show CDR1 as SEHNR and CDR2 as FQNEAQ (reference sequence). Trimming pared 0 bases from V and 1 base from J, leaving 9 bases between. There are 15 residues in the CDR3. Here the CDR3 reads CASSLARMGNTEAFF. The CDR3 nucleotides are TGTGCCAGCAGCTTAGCGAGGATGGGGAACACTGAAGCTTTCTTT.

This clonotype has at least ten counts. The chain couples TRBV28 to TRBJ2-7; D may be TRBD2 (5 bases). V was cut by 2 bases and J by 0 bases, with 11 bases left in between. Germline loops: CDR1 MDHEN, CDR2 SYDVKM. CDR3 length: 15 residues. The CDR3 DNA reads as TGTGCCAGCAGTTTAGCCATAGGGAGCTCCTACGAGCAGTACTTC. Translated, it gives CASSLAIGSSYEQYF.

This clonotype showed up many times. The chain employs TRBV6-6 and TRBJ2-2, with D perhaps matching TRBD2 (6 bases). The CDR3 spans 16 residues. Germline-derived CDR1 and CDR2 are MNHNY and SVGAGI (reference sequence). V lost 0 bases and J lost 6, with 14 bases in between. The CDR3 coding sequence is TGTGCCAGCAGTTACTCTCGGCGGGGCAACGCCGGGGAGCTGTTTTTT. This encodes CASSYSRRGNAGELFF.

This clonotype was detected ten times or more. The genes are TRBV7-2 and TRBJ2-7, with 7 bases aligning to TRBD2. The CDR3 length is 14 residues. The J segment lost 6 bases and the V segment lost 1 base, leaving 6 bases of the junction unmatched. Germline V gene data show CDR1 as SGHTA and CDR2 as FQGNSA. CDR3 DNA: TGTGCCAGCAGCTTAGGATTAGCGGGTCTCGAGCAGTACTTC. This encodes CASSLGLAGLEQYF.

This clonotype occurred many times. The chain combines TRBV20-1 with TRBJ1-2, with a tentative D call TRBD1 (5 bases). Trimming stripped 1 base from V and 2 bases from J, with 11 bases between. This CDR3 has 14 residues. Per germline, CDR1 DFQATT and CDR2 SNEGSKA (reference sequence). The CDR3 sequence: CSARVGRVNYGYTF. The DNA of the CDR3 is TGCAGTGCTAGAGTGGGACGGGTCAACTATGGCTACACCTTC.

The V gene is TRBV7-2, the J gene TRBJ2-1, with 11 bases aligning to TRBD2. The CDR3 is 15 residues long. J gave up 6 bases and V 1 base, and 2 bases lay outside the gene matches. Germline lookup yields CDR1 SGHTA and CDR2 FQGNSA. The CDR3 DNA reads TGTGCCAGCAGCTTAGTAGCGGGAGGGACCAATGAGCAGTTCTTC. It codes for CASSLVAGGTNEQFF.

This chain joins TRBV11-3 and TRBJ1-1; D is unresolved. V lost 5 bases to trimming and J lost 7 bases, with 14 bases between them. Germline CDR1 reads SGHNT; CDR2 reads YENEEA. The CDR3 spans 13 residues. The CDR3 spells CASSPSILGEAFF. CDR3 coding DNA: TGTGCCAGCAGCCCCAGTATTCTGGGTGAAGCTTTCTTT.

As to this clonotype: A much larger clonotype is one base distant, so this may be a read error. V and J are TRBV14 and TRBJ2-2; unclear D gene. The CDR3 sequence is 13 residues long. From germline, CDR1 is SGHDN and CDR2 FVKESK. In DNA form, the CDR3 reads TGTGCCAGCAGCCGACTGAACACCTGGGAGCTGTTTTTT. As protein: CASSRLNTWELFF.